This TCR beta chain comes out of a study of cytomegalovirus exposure and HLA in healthy donors. At the level of the study: From donors who were HLA-typed, an early data release held around 80 million unique TCRs. Study-wide findings and caveats: In vitro data verified three CMV-associated chains as specific for CMV antigens. In a later analysis, a genetic analysis reported fewer productive-TCR N-insertions in an Asian-associated ancestry cluster than the cohort average. The authors enumerated over 150 TCR beta chains as linked to cytomegalovirus.

Primers for the PCR totalled 60 Vbeta and 13 Jbeta. TCRdb's table, derived via immunoSEQ multiplex PCR, lists solely in-frame clones and lacks some. The table includes under 95,000 clones, around four fifths detected once. The CDR3 runs 17 residues. The V end lost 6 bases, the J end lost 5 bases, and 24 bases lay between the germline ends. Germline V gene lookup returns CDR1 SGHRS and CDR2 YFSETQ. Details on this clone: Antigen unknown.

The receptor's source is a boy aged 10-17 years in good health and CMV-seronegative. Sequenced input: PBMCs. This sequence joins TRBV5-1 and TRBJ1-5; a possible D gene is TRBD1 (6 bases). The CDR3 coding sequence is TGCGCCAGCATCACCCCCAAACGTCACAGGGTAGATCAGCCCCAGCATTTT. Translation gives CASITPKRHRVDQPQHF.